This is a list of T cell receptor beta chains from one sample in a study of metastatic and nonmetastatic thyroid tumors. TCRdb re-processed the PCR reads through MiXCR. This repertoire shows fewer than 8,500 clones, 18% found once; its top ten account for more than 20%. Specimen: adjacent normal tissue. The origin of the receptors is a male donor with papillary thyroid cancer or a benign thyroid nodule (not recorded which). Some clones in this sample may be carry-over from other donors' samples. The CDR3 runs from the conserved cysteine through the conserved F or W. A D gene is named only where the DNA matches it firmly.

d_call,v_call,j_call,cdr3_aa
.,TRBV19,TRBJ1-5,CATSAGAVGNQPQHF
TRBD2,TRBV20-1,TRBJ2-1,CSANGLAGKDNEQFF
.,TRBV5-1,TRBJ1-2,CASSLRVFHVGYTF
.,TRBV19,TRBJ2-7,CASSPTGRYEQYF
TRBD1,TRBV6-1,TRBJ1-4,CASSRTGLGDEKLFF
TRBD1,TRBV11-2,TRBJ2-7,CAILHQSGTGVYEQYF
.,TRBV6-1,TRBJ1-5,CASSEEVTFYSNQPQHF
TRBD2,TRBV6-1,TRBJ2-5,CASRLAGGQETQYF
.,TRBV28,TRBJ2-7,CASSLGRGLGVSLYEQYF
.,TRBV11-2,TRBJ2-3,CASSPNSGLVTDTQYF
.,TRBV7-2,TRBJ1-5,CASSPTGYSNQPQHF
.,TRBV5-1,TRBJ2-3,CASSPAGRTDTQYF
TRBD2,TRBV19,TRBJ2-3,CASLQAGGPDTQYF
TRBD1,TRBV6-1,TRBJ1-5,CASTQQGVSNQPQHF
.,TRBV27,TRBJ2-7,CASASLGGIKFYEQYF
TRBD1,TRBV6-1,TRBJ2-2,CASSLTTGAVGELFF
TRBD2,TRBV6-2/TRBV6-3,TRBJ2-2,CASSSKPPGGAGELFF
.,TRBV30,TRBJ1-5,CAWSLGTQPQHF
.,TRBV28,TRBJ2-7,CASSLRLLRDEQYF
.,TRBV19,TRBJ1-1,CASSRRFEAFF
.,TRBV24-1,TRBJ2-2,CATSETLANTGELFF
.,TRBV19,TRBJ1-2,CASRFGGTYGYTF
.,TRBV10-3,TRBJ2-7,CAISGGTGYEQYF
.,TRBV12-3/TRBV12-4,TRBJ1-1,CASSLLGGATEAFF
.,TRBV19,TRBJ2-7,CASSDGMAKDEQYF
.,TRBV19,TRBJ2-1,CASSNGVSEQFF
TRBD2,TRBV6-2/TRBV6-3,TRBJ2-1,CASTRGGLAGAYNEQFF
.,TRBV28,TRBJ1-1,CASSPLVDNTEAFF
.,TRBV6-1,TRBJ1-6,CASRGREYLGSPLHF
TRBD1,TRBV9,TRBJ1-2,CASSVGGTEINYGYTF